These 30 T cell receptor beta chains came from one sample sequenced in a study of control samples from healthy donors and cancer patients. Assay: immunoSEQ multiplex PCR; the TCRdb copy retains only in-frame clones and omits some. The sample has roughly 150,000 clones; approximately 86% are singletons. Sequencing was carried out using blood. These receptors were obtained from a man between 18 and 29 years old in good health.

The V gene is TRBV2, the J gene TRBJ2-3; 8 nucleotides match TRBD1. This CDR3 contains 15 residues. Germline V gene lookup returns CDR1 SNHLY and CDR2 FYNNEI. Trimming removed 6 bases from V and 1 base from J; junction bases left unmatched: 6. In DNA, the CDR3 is TGTGCCAGCAGATTAAACAGGGGGGGCACAGATACGCAGTATTTT. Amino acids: CASRLNRGGTDTQYF.

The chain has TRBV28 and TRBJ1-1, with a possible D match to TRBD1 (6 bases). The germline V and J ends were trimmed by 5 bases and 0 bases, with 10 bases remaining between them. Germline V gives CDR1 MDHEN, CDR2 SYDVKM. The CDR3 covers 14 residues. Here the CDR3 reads CASSDGQLNTEAFF. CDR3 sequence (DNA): TGTGCCAGCAGTGATGGACAGCTGAACACTGAAGCTTTCTTT.

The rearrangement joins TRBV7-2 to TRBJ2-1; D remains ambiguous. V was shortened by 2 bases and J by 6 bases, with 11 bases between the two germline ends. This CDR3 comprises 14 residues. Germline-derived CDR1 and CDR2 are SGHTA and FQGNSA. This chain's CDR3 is CASSLPHRSNEQFF. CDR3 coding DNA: TGTGCCAGCAGCTTACCACATAGGAGCAATGAGCAGTTCTTC.

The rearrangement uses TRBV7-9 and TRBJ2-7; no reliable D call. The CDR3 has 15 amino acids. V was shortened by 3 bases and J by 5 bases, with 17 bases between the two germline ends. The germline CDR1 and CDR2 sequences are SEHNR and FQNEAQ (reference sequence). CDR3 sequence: CASSLELQPVHEQYF. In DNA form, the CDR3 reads TGTGCCAGCAGCTTGGAGCTGCAACCGGTCCACGAGCAGTACTTC.

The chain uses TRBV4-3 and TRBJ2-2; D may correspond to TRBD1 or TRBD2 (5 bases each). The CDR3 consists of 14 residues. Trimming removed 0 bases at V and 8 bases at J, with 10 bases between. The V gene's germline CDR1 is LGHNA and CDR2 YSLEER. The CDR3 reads CASSQDRGRGELFF. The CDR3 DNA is TGCGCCAGCAGCCAAGACCGGGGCAGAGGGGAGCTGTTTTTT.

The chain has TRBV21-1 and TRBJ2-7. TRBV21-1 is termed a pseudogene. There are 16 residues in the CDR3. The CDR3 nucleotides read TGTGCCAGCAGCAAATGCGTCAGCCCCATCGGGGCCGAGCAGTACTTC. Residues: CASSKCVSPIGAEQYF.

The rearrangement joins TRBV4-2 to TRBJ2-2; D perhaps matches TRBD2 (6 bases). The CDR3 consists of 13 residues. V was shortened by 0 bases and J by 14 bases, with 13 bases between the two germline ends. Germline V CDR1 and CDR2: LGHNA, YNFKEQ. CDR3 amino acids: CASSQDRDGGLFF. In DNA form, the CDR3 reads TGTGCCAGCAGCCAAGACAGGGACGGGGGACTGTTTTTT.

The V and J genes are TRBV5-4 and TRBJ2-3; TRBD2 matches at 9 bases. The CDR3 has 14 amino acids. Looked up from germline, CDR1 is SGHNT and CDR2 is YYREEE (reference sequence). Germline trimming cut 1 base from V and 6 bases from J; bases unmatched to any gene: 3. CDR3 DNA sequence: TGTGCCAGCAGCTTGTGGCTAGCGGGGGATACGCAGTATTTT. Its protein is CASSLWLAGDTQYF.

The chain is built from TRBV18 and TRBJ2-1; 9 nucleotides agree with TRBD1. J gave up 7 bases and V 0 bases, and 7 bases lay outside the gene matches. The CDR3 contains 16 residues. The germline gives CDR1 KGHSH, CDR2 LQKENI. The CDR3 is CASSPPARQGGNEQFF. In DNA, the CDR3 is TGTGCCAGCTCACCACCTGCTCGACAGGGGGGGAATGAGCAGTTCTTC.

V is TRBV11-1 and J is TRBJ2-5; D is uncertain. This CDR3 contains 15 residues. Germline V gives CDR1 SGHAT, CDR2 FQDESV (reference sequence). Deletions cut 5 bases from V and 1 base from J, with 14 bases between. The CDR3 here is CASSPTPGAQETQYF. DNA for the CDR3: TGTGCCAGCAGCCCCACACCGGGCGCCCAAGAGACCCAGTACTTC.

The CDR3 loop is CASSSILAGGPSGANVLTF. CDR3 nucleotide sequence: TGTGCCAGCAGCTCGATACTAGCGGGGGGGCCGTCTGGGGCCAACGTCCTGACTTTC. The gene calls are TRBV11-2 and TRBJ2-6; TRBD2 agrees at 13 bases. The trim removed 4 bases at V and 1 base at J, leaving 7 bases unmatched. CDR1 is SGHAT, CDR2 FQNNGV, per germline. The length of the CDR3 is 19 residues.

The CDR3 sequence is CASNKISTLVSRSSYNEQFF. The CDR3 DNA follows: TGTGCCAGCAACAAAATATCCACATTGGTGAGCAGGAGCTCCTACAATGAGCAGTTCTTC. V and J are TRBV27 and TRBJ2-1; D is undetermined. Germline loops: CDR1 MNHEY, CDR2 SMNVEV (reference sequence). CDR3 size: 20 residues. V was pared by 7 bases and J by 0 bases, with 28 bases between.

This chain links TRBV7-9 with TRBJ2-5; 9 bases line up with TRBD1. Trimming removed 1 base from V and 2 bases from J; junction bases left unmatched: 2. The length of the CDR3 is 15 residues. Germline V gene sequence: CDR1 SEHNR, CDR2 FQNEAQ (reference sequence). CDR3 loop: CASSLVGTGQETQYF. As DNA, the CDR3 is TGTGCCAGCAGCTTAGTGGGGACAGGGCAAGAGACCCAGTACTTC.

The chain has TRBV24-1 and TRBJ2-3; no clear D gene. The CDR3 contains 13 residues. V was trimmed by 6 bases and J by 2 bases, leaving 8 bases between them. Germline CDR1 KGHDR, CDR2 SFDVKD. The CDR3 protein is CATSYPNTDTQYF. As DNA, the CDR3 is TGTGCCACCAGTTACCCCAACACAGATACGCAGTATTTT.

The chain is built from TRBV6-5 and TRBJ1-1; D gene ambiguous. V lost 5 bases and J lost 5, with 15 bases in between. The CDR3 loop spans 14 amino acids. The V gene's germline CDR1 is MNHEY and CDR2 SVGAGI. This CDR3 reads CASSPENGGTEAFF. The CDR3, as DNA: TGTGCCAGCAGTCCAGAAAATGGCGGAACTGAAGCTTTCTTT.

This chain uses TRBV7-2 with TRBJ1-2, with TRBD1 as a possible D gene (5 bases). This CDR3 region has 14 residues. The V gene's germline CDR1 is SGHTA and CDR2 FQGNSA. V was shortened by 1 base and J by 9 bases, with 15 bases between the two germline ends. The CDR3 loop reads CASSLGQGYKSYTF. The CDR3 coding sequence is TGTGCCAGCAGCTTAGGCCAGGGTTATAAGAGCTACACCTTC.

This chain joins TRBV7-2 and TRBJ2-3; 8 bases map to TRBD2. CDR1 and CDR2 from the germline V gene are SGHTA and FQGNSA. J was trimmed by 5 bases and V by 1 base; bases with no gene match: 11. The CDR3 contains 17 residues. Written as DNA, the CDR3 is TGTGCCAGCAGCTTAGGAGTAGCGGGGAGGTATGGAGATACGCAGTATTTT. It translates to CASSLGVAGRYGDTQYF.

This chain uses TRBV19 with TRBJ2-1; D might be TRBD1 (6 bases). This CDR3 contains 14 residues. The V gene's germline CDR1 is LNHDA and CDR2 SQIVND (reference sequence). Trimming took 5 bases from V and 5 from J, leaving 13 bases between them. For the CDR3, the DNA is TGTGCCAGTAGTCAGTCCAGACAGGACAATGAGCAGTTCTTC. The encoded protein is CASSQSRQDNEQFF.

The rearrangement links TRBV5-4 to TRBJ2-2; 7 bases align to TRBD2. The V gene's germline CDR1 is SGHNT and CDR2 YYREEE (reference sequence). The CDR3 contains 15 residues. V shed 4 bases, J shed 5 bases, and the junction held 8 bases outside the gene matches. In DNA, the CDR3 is TGTGCCAGCAGCGACGAGCAGCGGGGAACCGGGGAGCTGTTTTTT. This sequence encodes CASSDEQRGTGELFF.

CDR3 coding DNA: TGTGCCAGCAGTACACACAGGGGGCGTAACTACGAGCAGTACTTC. Protein: CASSTHRGRNYEQYF. V and J are TRBV27 and TRBJ2-7, with 9 bases matching TRBD1. J lost 3 bases, V lost 5 bases, and 8 bases had no gene match. The CDR3 length is 15 residues. CDR1 and CDR2 from the germline V gene are MNHEY and SMNVEV (reference sequence).

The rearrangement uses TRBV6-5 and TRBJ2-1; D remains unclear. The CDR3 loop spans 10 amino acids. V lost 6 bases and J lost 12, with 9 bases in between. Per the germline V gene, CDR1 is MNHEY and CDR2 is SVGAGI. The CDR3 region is CASRDNWQFF. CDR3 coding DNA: TGTGCCAGCAGGGATAATTGGCAGTTCTTC.

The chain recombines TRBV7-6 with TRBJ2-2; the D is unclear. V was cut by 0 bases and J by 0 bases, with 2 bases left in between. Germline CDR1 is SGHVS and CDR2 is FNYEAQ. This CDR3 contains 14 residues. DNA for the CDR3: TGTGCCAGCAGCTTAGCGCCGAACACCGGGGAGCTGTTTTTT. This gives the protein CASSLAPNTGELFF.

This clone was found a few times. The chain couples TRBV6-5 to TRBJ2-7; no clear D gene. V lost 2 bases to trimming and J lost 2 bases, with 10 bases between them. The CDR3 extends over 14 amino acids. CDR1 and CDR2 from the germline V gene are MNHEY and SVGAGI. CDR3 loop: CASSYGRSPYEQYF. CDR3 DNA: TGTGCCAGCAGTTACGGACGGTCACCCTACGAGCAGTACTTC.

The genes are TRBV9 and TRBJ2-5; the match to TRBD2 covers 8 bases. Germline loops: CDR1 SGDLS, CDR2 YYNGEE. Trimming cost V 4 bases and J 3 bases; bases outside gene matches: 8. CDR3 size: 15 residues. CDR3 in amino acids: CASSPYLREEETQYF. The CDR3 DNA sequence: TGTGCCAGCAGCCCCTATCTGCGGGAGGAAGAGACCCAGTACTTC. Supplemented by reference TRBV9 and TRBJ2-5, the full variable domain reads DSGVTQTPKHLITATGQRVTLRCSPRSGDLSVYWYQQSLDQGLQFLIQYYNGEERAKGNILERFSAQQFPDLHSELNLSSLELGDSALYFCASSPYLREEETQYFGPGTRLLVL.

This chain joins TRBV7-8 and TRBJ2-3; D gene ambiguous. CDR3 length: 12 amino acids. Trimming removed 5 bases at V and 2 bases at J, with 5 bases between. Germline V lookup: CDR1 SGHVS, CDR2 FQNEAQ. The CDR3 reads CASSPYTDTQYF. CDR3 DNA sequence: TGTGCCAGCAGCCCGTACACAGATACGCAGTATTTT.

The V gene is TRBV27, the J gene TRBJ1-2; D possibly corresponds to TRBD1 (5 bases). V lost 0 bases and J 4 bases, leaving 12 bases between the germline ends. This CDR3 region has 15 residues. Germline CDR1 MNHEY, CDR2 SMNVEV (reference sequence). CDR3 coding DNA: TGTGCCAGCAGTTTATCGCCAGGGAGTATCTATGGCTACACCTTC. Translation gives CASSLSPGSIYGYTF.

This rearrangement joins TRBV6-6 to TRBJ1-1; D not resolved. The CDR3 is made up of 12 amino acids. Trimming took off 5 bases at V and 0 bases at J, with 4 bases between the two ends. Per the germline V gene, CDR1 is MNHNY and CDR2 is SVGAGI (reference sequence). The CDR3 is CASSQMNTEAFF. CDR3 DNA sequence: TGTGCCAGCAGTCAAATGAACACTGAAGCTTTCTTT.

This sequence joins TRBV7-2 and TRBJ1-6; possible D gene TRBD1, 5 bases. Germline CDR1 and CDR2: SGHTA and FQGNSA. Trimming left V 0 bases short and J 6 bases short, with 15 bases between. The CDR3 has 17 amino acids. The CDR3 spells CASSLAISGMSNSPLHF. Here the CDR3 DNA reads TGTGCCAGCAGCTTAGCGATATCAGGGATGAGTAATTCACCCCTCCACTTT.

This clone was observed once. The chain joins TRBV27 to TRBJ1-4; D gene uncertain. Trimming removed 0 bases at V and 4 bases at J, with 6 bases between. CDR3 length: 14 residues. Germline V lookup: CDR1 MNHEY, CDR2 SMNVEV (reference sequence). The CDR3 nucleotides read TGTGCCAGCAGTTTATCGGCCGGTAATGAAAAACTGTTTTTT. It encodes CASSLSAGNEKLFF.

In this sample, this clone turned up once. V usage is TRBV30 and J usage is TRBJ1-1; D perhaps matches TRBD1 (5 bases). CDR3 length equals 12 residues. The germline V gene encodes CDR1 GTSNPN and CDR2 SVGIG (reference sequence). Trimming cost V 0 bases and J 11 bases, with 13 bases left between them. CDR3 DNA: TGTGCCTGGAGTGTACCCCTGGGGGTGGCTTTCTTT. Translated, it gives CAWSVPLGVAFF.